Following are 19 T cell receptor beta chains from one sample sequenced in a study of cytomegalovirus exposure and HLA in healthy donors. Primers: 60 Vbeta forward and 13 Jbeta reverse. This table comes from immunoSEQ multiplex PCR, and its TCRdb copy is limited to in-frame clones, with some not included. The table includes 150,000 to 200,000 clones, roughly 80% detected once. Source material: PBMCs. The receptors derive from a woman aged 40 to 55 in good health and CMV-seropositive.

The chain joins TRBV5-6 to TRBJ2-7; D unclear. V shed 0 bases and J shed 0 bases, with 4 bases lying between them. Germline values: CDR1 SGHDT, CDR2 YYEEEE. This CDR3 has 13 residues. Here the CDR3 reads CASSLVISYEQYF. For the CDR3, the DNA is TGTGCCAGCAGCTTGGTCATCTCCTACGAGCAGTACTTC.

The chain recombines TRBV5-1 with TRBJ2-7, with 10 bases lining up with TRBD1. Unmatched junction bases numbered 10, after V lost 2 bases and J lost 2 bases. Germline CDR1 SGHRS, CDR2 YFSETQ. The CDR3 is 17 residues long. CDR3 loop: CASSFLLSGTGAYEQYF. Written as DNA, the CDR3 is TGCGCCAGCAGCTTTCTTCTTTCCGGGACAGGGGCCTACGAGCAGTACTTC.

This clone was counted once. V is TRBV18 and J is TRBJ2-3; D is undetermined. This CDR3 is built from 13 residues. Trimming took off 6 bases at V and 6 bases at J, with 13 bases between the two ends. CDR1 and CDR2 from the germline V gene are KGHSH and LQKENI. For the CDR3, the DNA is TGTGCCAGCTCCCCAGTGCACGGGGATACGCAGTATTTT. Translation gives CASSPVHGDTQYF.

This clone was observed once. The chain couples TRBV4-1 to TRBJ2-5, with TRBD2 matching 7 bases. Germline V gene sequence: CDR1 MGHRA, CDR2 YSYEKL. Unmatched junction bases numbered 3, after V lost 1 base and J lost 4 bases. The CDR3 runs to 14 residues. The CDR3 sequence: CASSQGPSGETQYF. DNA for the CDR3: TGCGCCAGCAGCCAAGGTCCTAGCGGAGAGACCCAGTACTTC.

This clone appeared a few times. The V and J genes are TRBV5-1 and TRBJ2-5; TRBD2 might be the D (6 bases). Germline V CDR1 and CDR2: SGHRS, YFSETQ. The ends were cut back, 3 bases at V and 3 bases at J, with 6 bases in the middle. This CDR3 comprises 12 residues. Written as DNA, the CDR3 is TGCGCCAGCAGCTGGGGGGAAGAGACCCAGTACTTC. Translation: CASSWGEETQYF.

This sequence joins TRBV2 and TRBJ1-5, with 9 bases aligning to TRBD1. The CDR3 contains 17 residues. V lost 7 bases, J lost 0 bases, and 10 bases stayed unmatched. Germline assignment: CDR1 SNHLY and CDR2 FYNNEI. The CDR3 nucleotides are TGTGCCAGCAAAAGGGACAGGGCAAACCTTAGCAATCAGCCCCAGCATTTT. Translation: CASKRDRANLSNQPQHF.

This rearrangement joins TRBV5-4 to TRBJ2-5; 15 bases line up with TRBD2. The closer fit of TRBJ2-7 to the DNA end suggests the J call may be wrong. The CDR3 has 17 residues. The germline V gene has CDR1 SGHNT and CDR2 YYREEE (reference sequence). The CDR3 coding sequence is TGTGCCAGCAGCTCCGGACTAGCGGGAGGGTCTATTGACGAGCAGTACTTC. It translates to CASSSGLAGGSIDEQYF.

The chain carries TRBV25-1 and TRBJ1-6; no firm D call. The germline V and J ends were trimmed by 3 bases and 7 bases, with 16 bases remaining between them. The CDR3 is 16 residues long. Germline CDR1 MGHDK, CDR2 SYGVNS. CDR3 amino acids: CASSDNPGIPNSPLHF. CDR3 sequence (DNA): TGTGCCAGCAGTGATAATCCCGGGATCCCGAATTCACCCCTCCACTTT.

In this sample, this clone turned up once. An end of the junction differs from the germline gene, which may be a read error. The chain links TRBV6-1 to TRBJ2-1, with 7 positions matching TRBD2. The CDR3 runs 14 residues. CDR1 is MNHNS, CDR2 SASEGT, per germline. The CDR3 DNA sequence: TGTGCCAGCAGTGAAAGAGGGGACTACGATGAGCAGTTCTTC. It is translated as CASSERGDYDEQFF.

This clone was detected only a few times. CDR3 bases: TGTGCCACCAGCAGTCCGGGACTAGCGGGCGGAAATGAGCAGTTCTTC. Translating gives CATSSPGLAGGNEQFF. The J gene is TRBJ2-1, the V gene TRBV15, with TRBD2 matching 12 bases. Germline CDR1 and CDR2: LNHNV and YYDKDF (reference sequence). This CDR3 is built from 16 residues. J lost 7 bases, V lost 3 bases, and 7 bases had no gene match.

V usage is TRBV5-6 and J usage is TRBJ1-2; 8 bases fit TRBD1. The germline CDR1 and CDR2 sequences are SGHDT and YYEEEE. The CDR3 is made up of 14 amino acids. Germline trimming cut 3 bases from V and 6 bases from J; bases unmatched to any gene: 7. CDR3 DNA sequence: TGTGCCAGCAGCTCACAGGGGGTTAGGAATGGCTACACCTTC. As protein: CASSSQGVRNGYTF. Using reference TRBV5-6 and TRBJ1-2 for the parts outside the CDR3, the full variable domain is DAGVTQSPTHLIKTRGQQVTLRCSPKSGHDTVSWYQQALGQGPQFIFQYYEEEERQRGNFPDRFSGHQFPNYSSELNVNALLLGDSALYLCASSSQGVRNGYTFGSGTRLTVV.

The V and J genes are TRBV28 and TRBJ2-2; 16 bases fit TRBD2. V shed 5 bases, J shed 5 bases, and the junction held 11 bases outside the gene matches. There are 19 residues in the CDR3. CDR1 is MDHEN, CDR2 SYDVKM, per germline. The DNA of the CDR3 is TGTGCCAGCAGTGCTCCGGGACTAGCGGGAGGGGGCAGAACCGGGGAGCTGTTTTTT. Its translation is CASSAPGLAGGGRTGELFF. The full variable domain, completed using reference TRBV28 and TRBJ2-2, is DVKVTQSSRYLVKRTGEKVFLECVQDMDHENMFWYRQDPGLGLRLIYFSYDVKMKEKGDIPEGYSVSREKKERFSLILESASTNQTSMYLCASSAPGLAGGGRTGELFFGEGSRLTVL.

The V call is TRBV9, the J call TRBJ1-6, with D possibly being TRBD1 (6 bases). V gave up 3 bases and J gave up 10 bases, with 14 bases separating them. The CDR3 contains 14 residues. Germline CDR1 SGDLS, CDR2 YYNGEE. The chain's CDR3 is CASSGDVQGSPLHF. The CDR3 nucleotides read TGTGCCAGCAGCGGGGACGTACAGGGATCACCCCTCCACTTT.

V and J are TRBV6-5 and TRBJ2-3, with D unclear. Per germline, CDR1 MNHEY and CDR2 SVGAGI. The CDR3 runs to 13 residues. The V and J ends lost 4 bases and 4 bases respectively, with 9 bases between them. The CDR3, as DNA: TGTGCCAGCAGTTTGAGTGGGCCAGATACGCAGTATTTT. Translation: CASSLSGPDTQYF.

The V gene is TRBV30, the J gene TRBJ2-2; no definite D call. Trimming pared 5 bases from V and 2 bases from J, leaving 6 bases between. Germline CDR1 is GTSNPN and CDR2 is SVGIG (reference sequence). This CDR3 has 12 residues. The CDR3 DNA sequence: TGTGCCTGGTCTATCAACACCGGGGAGCTGTTTTTT. Translation gives CAWSINTGELFF.

This clone was seen a single time. The chain has TRBV7-8 and TRBJ2-3; TRBD2 matches 7 bases. The CDR3 runs 16 residues. Unmatched junction bases numbered 10, after V lost 3 bases and J lost 4 bases. Germline lookup yields CDR1 SGHVS and CDR2 FQNEAQ. CDR3 coding DNA: TGTGCCAGCAGCTTTGGGGCGGGAGAGGGAGCAGATACGCAGTATTTT. Translation: CASSFGAGEGADTQYF.

The chain is built from TRBV7-8 and TRBJ2-7, with a weak D call TRBD1 (6 bases). CDR3 length: 18 residues. Germline assignment: CDR1 SGHVS and CDR2 FQNEAQ. Trimming removed 2 bases at V and 2 bases at J, with 22 bases between. This chain's CDR3 is CASSLPSQGSRIPYEQYF. In DNA, the CDR3 is TGTGCCAGCAGCTTACCCTCACAGGGATCCCGGATCCCCTACGAGCAGTACTTC.

The genes are TRBV30 and TRBJ2-1, with D possibly matching TRBD1 (5 bases). This CDR3 spans 12 amino acids. The V gene's germline CDR1 is GTSNPN and CDR2 SVGIG (reference sequence). Trimming cost V 4 bases and J 7 bases, with 11 bases left between them. The CDR3 DNA sequence: TGTGCCTGGACAGGGTTAGGAAATGAGCAGTTCTTC. It is translated as CAWTGLGNEQFF.

There are a few counts of this clone. This rearrangement joins TRBV14 to TRBJ1-2, with D tentatively TRBD1 (6 bases). The CDR3 runs to 15 residues. V was pared by 4 bases and J by 3 bases, with 15 bases between. Germline V lookup: CDR1 SGHDN, CDR2 FVKESK. CDR3 protein: CASSLRGAGDYGYTF. Here the CDR3 DNA reads TGTGCCAGCAGCCTAAGGGGTGCAGGGGACTATGGCTACACCTTC.